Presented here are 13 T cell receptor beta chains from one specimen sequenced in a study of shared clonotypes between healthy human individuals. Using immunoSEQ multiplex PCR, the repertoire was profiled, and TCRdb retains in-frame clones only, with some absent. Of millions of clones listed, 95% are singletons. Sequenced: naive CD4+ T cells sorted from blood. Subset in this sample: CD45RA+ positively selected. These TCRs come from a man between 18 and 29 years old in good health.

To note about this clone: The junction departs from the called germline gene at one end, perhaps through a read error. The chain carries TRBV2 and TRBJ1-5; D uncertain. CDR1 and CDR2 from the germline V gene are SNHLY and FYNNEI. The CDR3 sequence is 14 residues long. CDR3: CASSEEQFNEPQHF. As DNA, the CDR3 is TGTGCCAGCAGTGAAGAGCAGTTCAATGAGCCCCAGCATTTT.

CDR3 in amino acids: CASSLFNTDTQYF. In DNA, the CDR3 is TGTGCCAGCAGCTTATTTAACACAGATACGCAGTATTTT. The chain recombines TRBV11-3 with TRBJ2-3; no clear D. Germline V lookup: CDR1 SGHNT, CDR2 YENEEA. The CDR3 consists of 13 residues. V was shortened by 2 bases and J by 2 bases, with 5 bases between the two germline ends. Full variable domain (outside the CDR3, taken from reference TRBV11-3 and TRBJ2-3): EAGVVQSPRYKIIEKKQPVAFWCNPISGHNTLYWYLQNLGQGPELLIRYENEEAVDDSQLPKDRFSAERLKGVDSTLKIQPAELGDSAVYLCASSLFNTDTQYFGPGTRLTVL.

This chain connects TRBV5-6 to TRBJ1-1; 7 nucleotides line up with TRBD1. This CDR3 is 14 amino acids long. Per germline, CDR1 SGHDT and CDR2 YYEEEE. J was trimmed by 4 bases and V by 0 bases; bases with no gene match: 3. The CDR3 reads CASSLADRVTEAFF. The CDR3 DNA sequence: TGTGCCAGCAGCTTGGCCGACAGGGTCACTGAAGCTTTCTTT.

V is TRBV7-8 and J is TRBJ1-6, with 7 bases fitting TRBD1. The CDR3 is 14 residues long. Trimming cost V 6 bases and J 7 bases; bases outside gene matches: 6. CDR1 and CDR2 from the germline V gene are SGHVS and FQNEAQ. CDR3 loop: CASSSTGYNSPLHF. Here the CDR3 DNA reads TGTGCCAGCAGTTCGACAGGGTACAATTCACCCCTCCACTTT.

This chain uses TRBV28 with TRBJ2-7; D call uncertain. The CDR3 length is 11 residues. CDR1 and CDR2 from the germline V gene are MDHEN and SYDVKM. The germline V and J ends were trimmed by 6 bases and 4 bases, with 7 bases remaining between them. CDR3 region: CASSRQYEQYF. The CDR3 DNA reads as TGTGCCAGCAGCCGCCAATACGAGCAGTACTTC.

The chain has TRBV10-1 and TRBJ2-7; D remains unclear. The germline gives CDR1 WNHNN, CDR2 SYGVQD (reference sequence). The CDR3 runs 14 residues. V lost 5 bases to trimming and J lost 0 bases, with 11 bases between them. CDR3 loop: CASSKGGLSYEQYF. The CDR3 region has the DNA TGCGCCAGCAGTAAAGGTGGCCTCTCCTACGAGCAGTACTTC.

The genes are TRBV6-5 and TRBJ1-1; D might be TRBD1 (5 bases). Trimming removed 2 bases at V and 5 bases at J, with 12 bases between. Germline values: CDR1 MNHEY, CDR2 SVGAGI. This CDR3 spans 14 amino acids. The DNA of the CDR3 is TGTGCCAGCAGTTACATCGCAGGGCCAACTGAAGCTTTCTTT. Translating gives CASSYIAGPTEAFF.

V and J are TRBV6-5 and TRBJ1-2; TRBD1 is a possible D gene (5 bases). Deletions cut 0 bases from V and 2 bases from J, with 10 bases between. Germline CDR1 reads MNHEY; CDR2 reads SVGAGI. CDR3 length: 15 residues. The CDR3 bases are TGTGCCAGCAGTTACTCGGACAAACCCAACTATGGCTACACCTTC. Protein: CASSYSDKPNYGYTF.

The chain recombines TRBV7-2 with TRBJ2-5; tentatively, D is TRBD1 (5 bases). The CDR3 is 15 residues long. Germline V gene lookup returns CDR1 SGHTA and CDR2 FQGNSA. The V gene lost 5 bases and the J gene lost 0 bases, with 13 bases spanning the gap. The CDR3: CASSQTWTNQETQYF. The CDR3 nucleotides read TGTGCCAGCAGCCAGACATGGACAAACCAAGAGACCCAGTACTTC.

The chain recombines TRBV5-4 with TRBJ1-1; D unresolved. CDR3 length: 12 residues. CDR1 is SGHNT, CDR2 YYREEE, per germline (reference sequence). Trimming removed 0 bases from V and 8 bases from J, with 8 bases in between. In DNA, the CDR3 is TGTGCCAGCAGCTTGGAATTCGGAGAAGCTTTCTTT. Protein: CASSLEFGEAFF.

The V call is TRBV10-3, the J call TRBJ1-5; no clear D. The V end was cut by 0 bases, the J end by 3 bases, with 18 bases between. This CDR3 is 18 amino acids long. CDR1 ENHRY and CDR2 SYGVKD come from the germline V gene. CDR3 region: CAISESGGIPSNNQPQHF. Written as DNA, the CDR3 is TGTGCCATCAGTGAGTCAGGTGGGATACCTTCGAACAATCAGCCCCAGCATTTT.

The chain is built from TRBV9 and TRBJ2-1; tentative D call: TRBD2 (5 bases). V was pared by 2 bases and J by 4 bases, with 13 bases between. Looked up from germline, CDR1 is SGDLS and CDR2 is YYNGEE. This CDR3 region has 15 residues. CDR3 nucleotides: TGTGCCAGCAGCGTCGATCTGGGGAGATACAATGAGCAGTTCTTC. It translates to CASSVDLGRYNEQFF.

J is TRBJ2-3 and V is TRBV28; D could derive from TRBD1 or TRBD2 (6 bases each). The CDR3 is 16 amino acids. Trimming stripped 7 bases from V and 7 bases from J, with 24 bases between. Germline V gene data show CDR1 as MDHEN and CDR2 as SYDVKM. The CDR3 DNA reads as TGTGCCAGCATTGATCTAGTGGGGGGCCTAGGACATACGCAGTATTTT. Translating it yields CASIDLVGGLGHTQYF.